Listed below are T cell receptor beta chains from one sample, sequenced in a study of shared clonotypes between healthy human individuals. Assay: immunoSEQ multiplex PCR; the TCRdb copy retains only in-frame clones and omits some. The table includes more than 2 million clones, around 95% detected once. Sequencing was carried out using naive CD4+ T cells sorted from blood. The receptors here all came from a man in his late teens or twenties in good health. Both conserved end residues are part of each CDR3. The order of the fields is CDR3 length, clone size, V gene, D gene, J gene, CDR3 protein, CDR3 DNA. The D gene is left open where the match is weak. A clone size is listed for some rows: how often the clone was seen (once, few, many), or a class if it is expanded.

cdr3_length: 11
clone_size: once
v_call: TRBV21-1
d_call: .
j_call: TRBJ2-3
cdr3_aa: CASPRTDTQYF
cdr3_nt: TGTGCCAGCCCCCGCACAGATACGCAGTATTTT

cdr3_length: 13
clone_size: .
v_call: TRBV10-3
d_call: .
j_call: TRBJ1-2
cdr3_aa: CAISDYAGDGYTF
cdr3_nt: TGTGCCATCAGTGACTATGCAGGGGATGGCTACACCTTC

cdr3_length: 13
clone_size: .
v_call: TRBV7-9
d_call: .
j_call: TRBJ2-3
cdr3_aa: CASSLSGADTQYF
cdr3_nt: TGTGCCAGCAGCTTATCGGGGGCAGATACGCAGTATTTT

cdr3_length: 14
clone_size: .
v_call: TRBV11-2
d_call: TRBD2
j_call: TRBJ2-7
cdr3_aa: CASSLAGVDYEQYF
cdr3_nt: TGTGCCAGCAGCTTGGCGGGAGTGGACTACGAGCAGTACTTC

cdr3_length: 16
clone_size: .
v_call: TRBV18
d_call: TRBD2
j_call: TRBJ2-4
cdr3_aa: CASSPPGGLVKNIQYF
cdr3_nt: TGTGCCAGCTCACCACCGGGAGGGCTGGTCAAAAACATTCAGTACTTC

cdr3_length: 15
clone_size: .
v_call: TRBV28
d_call: .
j_call: TRBJ2-5
cdr3_aa: CASRGAGAGQETQYF
cdr3_nt: TGTGCCAGCAGGGGTGCAGGGGCCGGTCAAGAGACCCAGTACTTC

cdr3_length: 16
clone_size: .
v_call: TRBV27
d_call: .
j_call: TRBJ2-1
cdr3_aa: CASSPKTLLSYNEQFF
cdr3_nt: TGTGCCAGCAGTCCTAAGACTCTCCTCTCCTACAATGAGCAGTTCTTC

cdr3_length: 13
clone_size: .
v_call: TRBV6-6
d_call: TRBD1
j_call: TRBJ2-7
cdr3_aa: CASSLQGANEQYF
cdr3_nt: TGTGCCAGCAGTTTGCAGGGGGCCAACGAGCAGTACTTC

cdr3_length: 11
clone_size: few
v_call: TRBV30
d_call: .
j_call: TRBJ2-7
cdr3_aa: CAWSEGYEQYF
cdr3_nt: TGTGCCTGGAGTGAGGGCTACGAGCAGTACTTC

cdr3_length: 17
clone_size: .
v_call: TRBV28
d_call: .
j_call: TRBJ1-2
cdr3_aa: CASSGSTPGARDNGYTF
cdr3_nt: TGTGCCAGCAGTGGATCAACGCCCGGGGCGCGGGACAATGGCTACACCTTC

cdr3_length: 15
clone_size: .
v_call: TRBV4-1
d_call: .
j_call: TRBJ2-1
cdr3_aa: CASSQYFTPYNEQFF
cdr3_nt: TGCGCCAGCAGCCAATATTTCACACCCTACAATGAGCAGTTCTTC

cdr3_length: 15
clone_size: .
v_call: TRBV4-3
d_call: .
j_call: TRBJ2-3
cdr3_aa: CASSQAGGSTDTQYF
cdr3_nt: TGCGCCAGCAGCCAAGCCGGGGGCAGCACAGATACGCAGTATTTT

cdr3_length: 16
clone_size: .
v_call: TRBV18
d_call: .
j_call: TRBJ1-1
cdr3_aa: CASSPLGATGYVEAFF
cdr3_nt: TGTGCCAGCTCACCGCTGGGCGCAACGGGGTACGTTGAAGCTTTCTTT

cdr3_length: 15
clone_size: once
v_call: TRBV2
d_call: TRBD2
j_call: TRBJ2-5
cdr3_aa: CASKGTAGFQETQYF
cdr3_nt: TGTGCCAGCAAAGGAACAGCGGGATTCCAAGAGACCCAGTACTTC

cdr3_length: 15
clone_size: .
v_call: TRBV7-8
d_call: .
j_call: TRBJ1-1
cdr3_aa: CASSGPWTPNTEAFF
cdr3_nt: TGTGCCAGCAGCGGGCCGTGGACCCCGAACACTGAAGCTTTCTTT

cdr3_length: 15
clone_size: .
v_call: TRBV7-2
d_call: .
j_call: TRBJ1-6
cdr3_aa: CASSLQGSYNSPLHF
cdr3_nt: TGTGCCAGCAGCTTGCAGGGATCCTATAATTCACCCCTCCACTTT

cdr3_length: 12
clone_size: .
v_call: TRBV11-2
d_call: .
j_call: TRBJ2-5
cdr3_aa: CASSLESWTQYF
cdr3_nt: TGTGCCAGCAGCTTAGAGTCATGGACCCAGTACTTC

cdr3_length: 16
clone_size: .
v_call: TRBV7-9
d_call: .
j_call: TRBJ1-6
cdr3_aa: CASSLMGKGYNSPLHF
cdr3_nt: TGTGCCAGCAGCTTGATGGGGAAGGGCTATAATTCACCCCTCCACTTT

cdr3_length: 14
clone_size: once
v_call: TRBV7-9
d_call: .
j_call: TRBJ2-7
cdr3_aa: CASSLYGTPYEQYF
cdr3_nt: TGTGCCAGCAGCCTCTACGGGACACCTTACGAGCAGTACTTC

cdr3_length: 14
clone_size: .
v_call: TRBV18
d_call: TRBD1
j_call: TRBJ2-3
cdr3_aa: CASSPSTGEDTQYF
cdr3_nt: TGTGCCAGCTCACCGTCAACAGGGGAAGATACGCAGTATTTT

cdr3_length: 15
clone_size: .
v_call: TRBV5-4
d_call: .
j_call: TRBJ2-1
cdr3_aa: CASSPEGRTYNEQFF
cdr3_nt: TGTGCCAGCAGCCCTGAGGGTCGAACCTACAATGAGCAGTTCTTC

cdr3_length: 15
clone_size: .
v_call: TRBV6-5
d_call: TRBD2
j_call: TRBJ2-5
cdr3_aa: CASSYSSTSGETQYF
cdr3_nt: TGTGCCAGCAGTTACTCGAGTACTAGCGGGGAGACCCAGTACTTC

cdr3_length: 15
clone_size: .
v_call: TRBV5-1
d_call: TRBD2
j_call: TRBJ2-3
cdr3_aa: CASSSQSGSTGTQYF
cdr3_nt: TGCGCCAGCAGCTCTCAAAGCGGGAGTACTGGTACGCAGTATTTT

cdr3_length: 11
clone_size: .
v_call: TRBV13
d_call: .
j_call: TRBJ2-1
cdr3_aa: CASSQRDEQFF
cdr3_nt: TGTGCCAGCAGCCAGCGGGATGAGCAGTTCTTC

cdr3_length: 13
clone_size: .
v_call: TRBV28
d_call: .
j_call: TRBJ1-4
cdr3_aa: CASSSPSYEKLFF
cdr3_nt: TGTGCCAGCAGTTCGCCCTCATATGAAAAACTGTTTTTT

cdr3_length: 10
clone_size: .
v_call: TRBV20-1
d_call: .
j_call: TRBJ2-1
cdr3_aa: CSALENEQFF
cdr3_nt: TGCAGTGCTTTAGAAAATGAGCAGTTCTTC

cdr3_length: 14
clone_size: .
v_call: TRBV5-4
d_call: .
j_call: TRBJ2-1
cdr3_aa: CASNKGLEYNEQFF
cdr3_nt: TGTGCCAGCAACAAAGGACTGGAGTACAATGAGCAGTTCTTC

cdr3_length: 13
clone_size: .
v_call: TRBV27
d_call: .
j_call: TRBJ1-3
cdr3_aa: CASSSQGGNTIYF
cdr3_nt: TGTGCCAGCAGTTCCCAGGGTGGGAACACCATATATTTT

cdr3_length: 14
clone_size: .
v_call: TRBV6-1
d_call: .
j_call: TRBJ2-2
cdr3_aa: CASSDERNTGELFF
cdr3_nt: TGTGCCAGCAGTGATGAGAGGAACACCGGGGAGCTGTTTTTT

cdr3_length: 12
clone_size: .
v_call: TRBV6-1
d_call: .
j_call: TRBJ1-5
cdr3_aa: CASSEVHQPQHF
cdr3_nt: TGTGCCAGCAGTGAAGTGCATCAGCCCCAGCATTTT

cdr3_length: 17
clone_size: .
v_call: TRBV5-1
d_call: .
j_call: TRBJ2-3
cdr3_aa: CASSLGRGGPGTDTQYF
cdr3_nt: TGCGCCAGCAGCTTGGGGAGGGGTGGTCCGGGCACAGATACGCAGTATTTT

cdr3_length: 13
clone_size: once
v_call: TRBV5-5
d_call: .
j_call: TRBJ1-2
cdr3_aa: CASSEGQSYGYTF
cdr3_nt: TGTGCCAGCAGCGAAGGACAGTCCTATGGCTACACCTTC

cdr3_length: 13
clone_size: .
v_call: TRBV5-4
d_call: .
j_call: TRBJ1-1
cdr3_aa: CASSPGTNTEAFF
cdr3_nt: TGTGCCAGCAGCCCCGGAACCAACACTGAAGCTTTCTTT

cdr3_length: 17
clone_size: .
v_call: TRBV18
d_call: TRBD1
j_call: TRBJ2-3
cdr3_aa: CASSLDIQGPSTDTQYF
cdr3_nt: TGTGCCAGCTCCCTCGATATACAGGGGCCAAGCACAGATACGCAGTATTTT

cdr3_length: 14
clone_size: .
v_call: TRBV2
d_call: TRBD1
j_call: TRBJ1-1
cdr3_aa: CASSASRGQGEAFF
cdr3_nt: TGTGCCAGCAGTGCCTCCAGGGGACAGGGAGAAGCTTTCTTT

cdr3_length: 13
clone_size: .
v_call: TRBV5-5
d_call: .
j_call: TRBJ2-2
cdr3_aa: CASSQSITGELFF
cdr3_nt: TGTGCCAGCAGCCAGTCCATCACCGGGGAGCTGTTTTTT

cdr3_length: 11
clone_size: .
v_call: TRBV30
d_call: .
j_call: TRBJ2-1
cdr3_aa: CAWSRLDEQFF
cdr3_nt: TGTGCCTGGAGTAGACTAGATGAGCAGTTCTTC

cdr3_length: 15
clone_size: .
v_call: TRBV18
d_call: TRBD2
j_call: TRBJ2-7
cdr3_aa: CASSPFEREAYEQYF
cdr3_nt: TGTGCCAGCTCACCGTTCGAGCGGGAAGCGTACGAGCAGTACTTC

cdr3_length: 16
clone_size: .
v_call: TRBV7-9
d_call: .
j_call: TRBJ2-1
cdr3_aa: CASSRPDTVGYNEQFF
cdr3_nt: TGTGCCAGCAGCCGCCCGGACACGGTTGGCTACAATGAGCAGTTCTTC

cdr3_length: 16
clone_size: .
v_call: TRBV10-3
d_call: .
j_call: TRBJ2-1
cdr3_aa: CAISDLRRHNYNEQFF
cdr3_nt: TGTGCCATCAGTGACCTCCGACGGCACAATTACAATGAGCAGTTCTTC

cdr3_length: 13
clone_size: once
v_call: TRBV7-2
d_call: TRBD1
j_call: TRBJ2-7
cdr3_aa: CASSRGTADEQYF
cdr3_nt: TGTGCCAGCAGCCGAGGGACAGCCGACGAGCAGTACTTC

cdr3_length: 15
clone_size: .
v_call: TRBV7-7
d_call: .
j_call: TRBJ1-3
cdr3_aa: CASSPDGFSGNTIYF
cdr3_nt: TGTGCCAGCAGCCCGGACGGGTTCTCTGGAAACACCATATATTTT

cdr3_length: 13
clone_size: .
v_call: TRBV7-9
d_call: .
j_call: TRBJ2-1
cdr3_aa: CASSLDLWRGQFF
cdr3_nt: TGTGCCAGCAGCTTAGATCTGTGGCGGGGGCAGTTCTTC

cdr3_length: 11
clone_size: few
v_call: TRBV19
d_call: .
j_call: TRBJ2-1
cdr3_aa: CASSRFNEQFF
cdr3_nt: TGTGCCAGTTCAAGGTTTAATGAGCAGTTCTTC